These T cell receptor beta chains were read from a single sample in a study of regulatory T cells in long-lasting Graves disease. TCRdb redid the calling of the multiplex PCR reads with MiXCR, one entry per CDR3 protein. The sample contains 700,000 or so distinct CDR3 sequences, 30% of which appear only once. This sample comprised peripheral blood mononuclear cells (PBMCs), obtained when the disease was refractory, from a patient treated with antithyroid drugs. These receptors came from a female donor with Graves disease. CDR3s include the opening cysteine and the closing phenylalanine or tryptophan. Each record gives: V gene, J gene, CDR3 protein.

TRBV12-3/TRBV12-4	TRBJ2-5	CASSLFTSGQETQYF
TRBV7-9	TRBJ1-3	CASSPLSGNTIYF
TRBV9	TRBJ1-2	CASSVGHSGSGGYTF
TRBV15	TRBJ2-1	CATSRLTSAYNEQFF
TRBV3-1	TRBJ1-2	CASSPQGGTPSNYGYTF
TRBV9	TRBJ1-1	CASSPLGGQGSDTEAFF
TRBV27	TRBJ1-2	CASSLGTRGYGYTF
TRBV3-1	TRBJ2-5	CASSQMGARQETQYF
TRBV7-9	TRBJ1-5	CASSTAGTGGDQPQHF
TRBV5-1	TRBJ2-7	CASSSTAGPSYEQYF
TRBV6-1	TRBJ1-2	CASSEWLARLGYTF
TRBV12-3/TRBV12-4	TRBJ2-3	CASRGTDTQYF
TRBV6-2/TRBV6-3	TRBJ2-7	CASSYKDRTYEQYF
TRBV27	TRBJ1-4	CASKVDYFLGEKLFF
TRBV6-5	TRBJ1-6	CASSYSADGSYNSPLHF
TRBV18	TRBJ1-1	CASHLGQGNTEAFF
TRBV9	TRBJ1-1	CASRGQNTEAFF
TRBV25-1	TRBJ1-6	CASRDRGVPNNSPLHF
TRBV7-9	TRBJ1-2	CASSFVGGANYGYTF
TRBV3-1	TRBJ2-1	CASSQEVPFGYEQFF
TRBV5-5	TRBJ2-7	CASTRDASSYEQYF
TRBV3-1	TRBJ1-1	CASSPLDRTEAFF
TRBV20-1	TRBJ2-3	CSASGLAGGSTDTQYF
TRBV28	TRBJ1-2	CASSLLRGSYGYTF
TRBV9	TRBJ2-7	CASSSRQGQGRDEQYF
TRBV7-3	TRBJ2-2	CASSPTGGNGELFF
TRBV6-1	TRBJ1-5	CASRRSTGTDQPQHF
TRBV12-3/TRBV12-4	TRBJ1-2	CASSPRTGIIGYTF
TRBV7-9	NA	CASLSFSGQDEQFF
TRBV19	TRBJ1-2	CASSIRDNYGYTF